Listed below are T cell receptor beta chains from one sample, sequenced in a study of OX40 agonist ivuxolimab in advanced cancers. This table comes from immunoSEQ multiplex PCR, and its TCRdb copy is limited to in-frame clones, with some not included. The profile covers 70,000 to 90,000 clones, with under 95% appearing a single time and almost 8.5% taken by the ten largest. Sequencing was performed on CD4+ or CD8+ T cells sorted from blood, taken in a trial of the OX40 agonist ivuxolimab. Every receptor here comes from an adult with an advanced solid tumor such as melanoma, head and neck, liver or kidney cancer. CDR3s include the opening cysteine and the closing phenylalanine or tryptophan. Fields, in order: V gene, clone size, D gene, J gene, CDR3 protein, CDR3 DNA. The D gene is left open where the match is weak. Clone size is given for some rows only: seen once, a few or many times, or a class if the clone is expanded.

TRBV28	NA	NA	TRBJ1-5	CASSPGPGDNQPQHF	TGTGCCAGCAGTCCGGGCCCGGGGGACAATCAGCCCCAGCATTTT
TRBV27	NA	NA	TRBJ2-2	CASSSSSWAGELFF	TGTGCCAGCAGTTCCTCATCCTGGGCCGGGGAGCTGTTTTTT
TRBV28	NA	TRBD1	TRBJ1-5	CASSRRRDRGVQPQHF	TGTGCCAGCAGTCGCCGCCGGGACAGGGGTGTTCAGCCCCAGCATTTT
TRBV5-5	once	NA	TRBJ1-1	CASSLAPWDSLNTEAFF	TGTGCCAGCAGCTTGGCACCCTGGGACTCCTTGAACACTGAAGCTTTCTTT
TRBV18	NA	NA	TRBJ1-1	CASSPLGGVGNTEAFF	TGTGCCAGCTCACCGTTAGGTGGAGTTGGGAACACTGAAGCTTTCTTT
TRBV28	NA	TRBD1	TRBJ1-5	CASSYRDSLTHGNQPQHF	TGTGCCAGCAGCTACCGGGACAGTCTCACTCATGGCAATCAGCCCCAGCATTTT
TRBV6-5	once	TRBD1	TRBJ1-2	CASSYAGGNYGYTF	TGTGCCAGCAGTTACGCAGGGGGCAACTATGGCTACACCTTC
TRBV30	NA	NA	TRBJ1-2	CAWRDRNYGYTF	TGTGCCTGGAGGGACAGAAACTATGGCTACACCTTC
TRBV11-1	NA	NA	TRBJ1-2	CASSLGGDGYTF	TGTGCCAGCAGCTTAGGAGGGGACGGCTACACCTTC
TRBV28	NA	NA	TRBJ2-7	CASSSSDRYYEQYF	NA
TRBV30	NA	TRBD1	TRBJ1-1	CAWSVDRGTEAFF	TGTGCCTGGAGTGTTGACAGGGGCACTGAAGCTTTCTTT
TRBV30	NA	NA	TRBJ1-5	CAWSELQGNQPQHF	TGTGCCTGGAGTGAACTCCAGGGGAATCAGCCCCAGCATTTT
TRBV27	NA	TRBD1	TRBJ1-6	CASSLAGQGIGSPLHF	TGTGCCAGCAGTTTAGCAGGACAGGGGATCGGATCACCCCTCCACTTT
TRBV6-1	NA	NA	TRBJ1-5	CASSGARGNQPQHF	TGTGCCAGCAGTGGTGCGCGGGGCAATCAGCCCCAGCATTTT
TRBV6-1	NA	NA	TRBJ1-5	CASAARGANQPQHF	TGTGCCAGCGCCGCCCGAGGGGCGAATCAGCCCCAGCATTTT